This T cell receptor (beta chain) appears in the sequencing data of a study of beta chain features in type 1 diabetes. The wider study: Sorted cell examination encompassed over 90 million cells across all samples. Study-level points and caveats: Within each of all four CD4+ subsets, Type 1 diabetes patients had TCRB CDR3s that were moderately but significantly shorter.

Remarks on this clone: Its specificity is unknown.

Sequencing targeted expressed TCRB transcripts, as all isolated RNA had been reverse transcribed. Several million reads per sample on average were obtained from naive, central memory and regulatory T cell samples. The table came from immunoSEQ multiplex PCR; TCRdb's copy has only in-frame clones and leaves some out. The sample lists roughly 300,000 clones; 14% were seen once. Germline CDR1 reads SGHAT; CDR2 reads FQNNGV. Trimming pared 4 bases from V and 1 base from J, leaving 18 bases between. CDR3 size: 17 residues. Sequencing was performed on central memory CD4+ T cells from blood. The receptor was derived from a man in his thirties or forties in good health. V and J are TRBV11-2 and TRBJ2-3; a weak D match, TRBD2 (6 bases). This CDR3 reads CASSSRWRGTGTDTQYF. The CDR3 DNA follows: TGTGCCAGCAGCTCCCGATGGCGCGGGACCGGCACAGATACGCAGTATTTT. Filled out from reference TRBV11-2 and TRBJ2-3, the complete variable domain reads EAGVAQSPRYKIIEKRQSVAFWCNPISGHATLYWYQQILGQGPKLLIQFQNNGVVDDSQLPKDRFSAERLKGVDSTLKIQPAKLEDSAVYLCASSSRWRGTGTDTQYFGPGTRLTVL.